One and the same sample provided the 14 T cell receptor beta chains below, sequenced in a study of technical replicates of blood from a handful of donors. Using immunoSEQ multiplex PCR, the repertoire was profiled, and TCRdb retains in-frame clones only, with some absent. The repertoire holds about 83,000 clones, with about 92% as singletons. The sequencing input was T cells isolated from PBMCs. These TCRs come from a human donor in good health.

This clone was counted once. The chain combines TRBV10-3 with TRBJ2-7; D might be TRBD1 (6 bases). CDR3 size: 14 residues. Germline loops: CDR1 ENHRY, CDR2 SYGVKD. The V end lost 6 bases, the J end lost 0 bases, and 12 bases lay between the germline ends. Here the CDR3 reads CAIRDSHSSYEQYF. Here the CDR3 DNA reads TGTGCCATCAGGGACAGTCACAGCTCCTACGAGCAGTACTTC.

V usage is TRBV7-6 and J usage is TRBJ2-7; 10 bases match TRBD2. Germline V CDR1 and CDR2: SGHVS, FNYEAQ. This CDR3 has 15 residues. V lost 5 bases to trimming and J lost 2 bases; unmatched junction nucleotides: 6. This chain's CDR3 is CASSAIAGGAYEQYF. The CDR3 DNA sequence: TGTGCCAGCAGCGCTATAGCGGGAGGCGCCTACGAGCAGTACTTC.

Only a few counts were recorded for this clone. The chain uses TRBV5-6 and TRBJ1-5, with a weak D call TRBD1 (5 bases). Germline V gene data show CDR1 as SGHDT and CDR2 as YYEEEE. The CDR3 has 16 amino acids. Trimming pared 6 bases from V and 3 bases from J, leaving 19 bases between. The CDR3 loop reads CASTSGGGSPNQPQHF. CDR3 DNA sequence: TGTGCCAGCACCTCCGGTGGGGGGAGCCCCAATCAGCCCCAGCATTTT.

The V call is TRBV5-1, the J call TRBJ2-1, with 9 positions matching TRBD1. The germline gives CDR1 SGHRS, CDR2 YFSETQ. The trim removed 4 bases at V and 5 bases at J, leaving 7 bases unmatched. The CDR3 length is 15 residues. CDR3 sequence reads: CASSPARDRDNEQFF. The CDR3 DNA reads TGCGCCAGCAGCCCGGCACGGGACAGGGACAATGAGCAGTTCTTC. The variable domain in full, with the rest retrieved from reference TRBV5-1 and TRBJ2-1, is KAGVTQTPRYLIKTRGQQVTLSCSPISGHRSVSWYQQTPGQGLQFLFEYFSETQRNKGNFPGRFSGRQFSNSRSEMNVSTLELGDSALYLCASSPARDRDNEQFFGPGTRLTVL.

The V and J genes are TRBV28 and TRBJ2-2; D is perhaps TRBD1 (6 bases). This CDR3 is built from 16 residues. V shed 1 base and J shed 3 bases, with 12 bases lying between them. In germline, CDR1 is MDHEN, CDR2 SYDVKM. The CDR3, as DNA: TGTGCCAGCAGTTTATTACAGGGAATTCACACCGGGGAGCTGTTTTTT. It codes for CASSLLQGIHTGELFF.

The rearrangement links TRBV28 to TRBJ1-4, with a weak D call TRBD1 (5 bases). V was pared by 6 bases and J by 1 base, with 9 bases between. This CDR3 comprises 14 residues. In germline, CDR1 is MDHEN, CDR2 SYDVKM. CDR3 in DNA: TGTGCCAGCAGCAGGGTAGGAACTAATGAAAAACTGTTTTTT. Translated: CASSRVGTNEKLFF.

V gene TRBV5-1 combines with J gene TRBJ1-4; 8 bases map to TRBD1. V dropped 3 bases and J dropped 3; count of bases not matched to a gene: 7. The CDR3 is 16 residues long. Per germline, CDR1 SGHRS and CDR2 YFSETQ. CDR3 region: CASSSLDRGPNEKLFF. Written as DNA, the CDR3 is TGCGCCAGCAGCTCGCTTGACAGGGGCCCTAATGAAAAACTGTTTTTT.

The CDR3 loop is CASSGRSQNYEQYF. DNA for the CDR3: TGTGCCAGCAGTGGCAGGTCCCAAAACTACGAGCAGTACTTC. This rearrangement joins TRBV2 to TRBJ2-7; D unresolved. The CDR3 has 14 residues. CDR1 is SNHLY, CDR2 FYNNEI, per germline. V lost 4 bases and J 3 bases, leaving 13 bases between the germline ends.

V usage is TRBV11-3 and J usage is TRBJ2-3; D may be TRBD1 (5 bases). Germline V lookup: CDR1 SGHNT, CDR2 YENEEA. This CDR3 spans 14 amino acids. V dropped 8 bases and J dropped 1 base, with 13 bases sitting between them. The CDR3 sequence: CASSPQQGTDTQYF. Written as DNA, the CDR3 is TGTGCCAGCTCCCCCCAACAGGGCACAGATACGCAGTATTTT.

The chain couples TRBV7-6 to TRBJ2-5, with TRBD2 matching 8 bases. Germline-derived CDR1 and CDR2 are SGHVS and FNYEAQ. V was clipped by 5 bases and J by 5 bases; unmatched bases: 10. The CDR3 is made up of 15 amino acids. Here the CDR3 reads CASSQWTSFGETQYF. Written as DNA, the CDR3 is TGTGCCAGCAGCCAATGGACTAGCTTCGGTGAGACCCAGTACTTC.

CDR3 sequence reads: CASSPLAGANTQYF. The CDR3 DNA follows: TGCGCCAGCAGCCCATTAGCGGGTGCAAATACGCAGTATTTT. The chain recombines TRBV4-1 with TRBJ2-3; 7 positions match TRBD2. Trimming at V came to 4 bases and at J to 7 bases, leaving 8 bases not matched to a gene. Germline V lookup: CDR1 MGHRA, CDR2 YSYEKL. The length of the CDR3 is 14 residues.

This chain links TRBV5-5 with TRBJ1-1; tentative D call: TRBD1 (5 bases). V gave up 0 bases and J gave up 7 bases, with 7 bases separating them. Germline assignment: CDR1 SGHKS and CDR2 YYEKEE (reference sequence). The CDR3 has 12 amino acids. CDR3 DNA sequence: TGTGCCAGCAGCTTGGGGGGCTATGAAGCTTTCTTT. Translation: CASSLGGYEAFF.

The V gene is TRBV10-1, the J gene TRBJ2-7; tentatively, D is TRBD1 (6 bases). Germline loops: CDR1 WNHNN, CDR2 SYGVQD (reference sequence). The CDR3 runs 13 residues. Trimming left V 11 bases short and J 2 bases short, with 16 bases between. The CDR3 DNA is TGCGCCGTACAGGGAAAAGGGACCTACGAGCAGTACTTC. This encodes CAVQGKGTYEQYF.

The chain is built from TRBV2 and TRBJ2-3; tentatively, D is TRBD2 (6 bases). The CDR3 length is 13 residues. V lost 6 bases and J 4 bases, leaving 11 bases between the germline ends. From germline, CDR1 is SNHLY and CDR2 FYNNEI. CDR3 in amino acids: CASRDGGPDTQYF. CDR3 DNA sequence: TGTGCCAGCAGGGACGGGGGTCCAGATACGCAGTATTTT.